Listed here are 30 T cell receptor beta chains from one sample, sequenced in a study of cytomegalovirus exposure and HLA in healthy donors. The study ran its PCR with 60 Vbeta and 13 Jbeta primers. Profiling relied on immunoSEQ multiplex PCR, and the TCRdb table lists in-frame clones only, not all of them. Of about 190,000 clones listed, over 70% were seen once; the top ten hold around 1.6%. Sequenced input: PBMCs. The receptors come from a woman in her late teens or twenties in good health and CMV-seronegative.

The chain has TRBV15 and TRBJ1-5; tentatively, D is TRBD1 (6 bases). Germline values: CDR1 LNHNV, CDR2 YYDKDF (reference sequence). The CDR3 length is 16 residues. The V end lost 1 base, the J end lost 2 bases, and 12 bases lay between the germline ends. The CDR3 DNA sequence: TGTGCCACCAGCAGAGTCGCCAACAGGGGCAATCAGCCCCAGCATTTT. It specifies CATSRVANRGNQPQHF.

This sequence joins TRBV5-4 and TRBJ1-2; possible D gene TRBD1, 6 bases. Germline CDR1 is SGHNT and CDR2 is YYREEE (reference sequence). Trimming removed 6 bases at V and 4 bases at J, with 13 bases between. This CDR3 spans 13 amino acids. CDR3 in DNA: TGTGCCAGCATTCCCGACAGGAGCTATGGCTACACCTTC. As protein: CASIPDRSYGYTF.

This clone was detected a few times. This rearrangement joins TRBV5-6 to TRBJ2-7; D possibly corresponds to TRBD2 (6 bases). CDR3 length: 15 residues. CDR1 and CDR2 from the germline V gene are SGHDT and YYEEEE. V lost 4 bases, J lost 0 bases, and 14 bases lay in between. The CDR3 DNA follows: TGTGCCAGCAGCCCTGGGGCGGGGAGCTCCTACGAGCAGTACTTC. This sequence encodes CASSPGAGSSYEQYF.

This clone was observed a handful of times. V gene TRBV30 combines with J gene TRBJ2-3; D remains unclear. V lost 0 bases and J 6 bases, leaving 7 bases between the germline ends. The CDR3 sequence is 12 residues long. Germline V lookup: CDR1 GTSNPN, CDR2 SVGIG (reference sequence). CDR3 sequence: CAWSVSRDTQYF. In DNA form, the CDR3 reads TGTGCCTGGAGTGTAAGCCGCGATACGCAGTATTTT.

The chain carries TRBV27 and TRBJ2-1, with TRBD2 matching 7 bases. Germline V gene data show CDR1 as MNHEY and CDR2 as SMNVEV (reference sequence). The ends lost 2 bases at V and 6 bases at J; junction bases unmatched: 4. CDR3 size: 14 residues. CDR3 in DNA: TGTGCCAGCAGTTTAGGGGGAGGGCCCAATGAGCAGTTCTTC. As protein: CASSLGGGPNEQFF.

This chain joins TRBV27 and TRBJ1-2; TRBD1 agrees at 8 bases. The CDR3 length is 15 residues. Germline V gene lookup returns CDR1 MNHEY and CDR2 SMNVEV (reference sequence). Unmatched junction bases numbered 2, after V lost 2 bases and J lost 0 bases. Here the CDR3 DNA reads TGTGCCAGCAGTTTACAGGGGGCCCCTAACTATGGCTACACCTTC. Translation gives CASSLQGAPNYGYTF.

The chain is built from TRBV7-9 and TRBJ1-4; 8 bases are shared with TRBD1. The CDR3 totals 16 residues. CDR1 and CDR2 from the germline V gene are SEHNR and FQNEAQ (reference sequence). The trim removed 0 bases at V and 6 bases at J, leaving 6 bases unmatched. CDR3 nucleotide sequence: TGTGCCAGCAGCTTAGCGCTCCAGGGGGCAGATGAAAAACTGTTTTTT. Translating it yields CASSLALQGADEKLFF.

The rearrangement joins TRBV2 to TRBJ1-5; no reliable D call. The germline V and J ends were trimmed by 7 bases and 6 bases, with 19 bases remaining between them. From germline, CDR1 is SNHLY and CDR2 FYNNEI. The CDR3 has 15 amino acids. DNA for the CDR3: TGTGCCAGCACCTCTCTGCTGGGCGCGGGTCAGCCCCAGCATTTT. Translated: CASTSLLGAGQPQHF.

Only one count was recorded for this clone. V usage is TRBV5-1 and J usage is TRBJ1-4; perhaps TRBD1 as D (5 bases). V lost 4 bases, J lost 8 bases, and 15 bases lay in between. The CDR3 is 14 residues long. Germline-derived CDR1 and CDR2 are SGHRS and YFSETQ. The CDR3 spells CASSTRGGEEKLFF. The CDR3 DNA reads TGCGCCAGCAGCACCCGCGGGGGGGAAGAAAAACTGTTTTTT.

The rearrangement links TRBV10-3 to TRBJ1-4; 7 nucleotides line up with TRBD1. CDR1 is ENHRY, CDR2 SYGVKD, per germline. Trimming removed 8 bases from V and 2 bases from J; junction bases left unmatched: 5. There are 14 residues in the CDR3. CDR3 DNA: TGTGCCATCGGCAGGACAGGCACTAATGAAAAACTGTTTTTT. As protein: CAIGRTGTNEKLFF.

This chain uses TRBV9 with TRBJ1-3; unclear D gene. The CDR3 extends over 13 amino acids. Trimming left V 0 bases short and J 6 bases short, with 7 bases between. The germline V gene encodes CDR1 SGDLS and CDR2 YYNGEE. The CDR3 protein is CASSVGEANTIYF. CDR3 DNA: TGTGCCAGCAGCGTAGGAGAGGCAAACACCATATATTTT. The whole variable domain, filled in from reference TRBV9 and TRBJ1-3, reads DSGVTQTPKHLITATGQRVTLRCSPRSGDLSVYWYQQSLDQGLQFLIQYYNGEERAKGNILERFSAQQFPDLHSELNLSSLELGDSALYFCASSVGEANTIYFGEGSWLTVV.

V usage is TRBV7-9 and J usage is TRBJ1-1; TRBD1 matches 10 bases. The CDR3 contains 13 residues. V dropped 5 bases and J dropped 5; count of bases not matched to a gene: 2. Germline assignment: CDR1 SEHNR and CDR2 FQNEAQ (reference sequence). The CDR3, as DNA: TGTGCCAGCAGCGGACAGGGGGTAACTGAAGCTTTCTTT. Its protein product is CASSGQGVTEAFF.

This rearrangement joins TRBV2 to TRBJ2-7; 9 bases align to TRBD2. Germline V gene data show CDR1 as SNHLY and CDR2 as FYNNEI. The CDR3 runs to 15 residues. The V segment lost 0 bases and the J segment 8 bases; nucleotides outside the gene matches: 8. CDR3 in DNA: TGTGCCAGCAGTGAAGCGCGGGAGGGCCACGTGAAGCAGTACTTC. This sequence encodes CASSEAREGHVKQYF.

The chain uses TRBV6-5 and TRBJ2-7; 10 nucleotides agree with TRBD2. Losses at the gene ends were 2 bases for V and 0 bases for J; bases not matched to a gene: 4. Germline loops: CDR1 MNHEY, CDR2 SVGAGI. The CDR3 loop spans 16 amino acids. Written as DNA, the CDR3 is TGTGCCAGCAGTTACCGGACTAGCGGCTACTCCTACGAGCAGTACTTC. This sequence encodes CASSYRTSGYSYEQYF.

The rearrangement uses TRBV4-3 and TRBJ2-1; no firm D call. Germline V gene sequence: CDR1 LGHNA, CDR2 YSLEER. Trimming took 4 bases from V and 8 from J, leaving 15 bases between them. This CDR3 has 14 amino acids. The CDR3 region has the DNA TGCGCCAGCAGCCCAAAGACGGCTGCGGATGAGCAGTTCTTC. Amino acid sequence: CASSPKTAADEQFF.

This sequence joins TRBV5-1 and TRBJ2-7; D might be TRBD1 (5 bases). The CDR3 has 13 amino acids. Per germline, CDR1 SGHRS and CDR2 YFSETQ. Trimming pared 1 base from V and 2 bases from J, leaving 7 bases between. The CDR3 DNA reads TGCGCCAGCAGCTTGCAGGGCCCCTACGAGCAGTACTTC. This codes for CASSLQGPYEQYF.

This clone was counted between two and nine times. The V call is TRBV9, the J call TRBJ1-3; weak D call: TRBD1 (6 bases). Germline CDR1 reads SGDLS; CDR2 reads YYNGEE. Trimming shortened V by 0 bases and J by 3 bases, and 16 bases separated the two germline ends. This CDR3 is 17 amino acids long. Written as DNA, the CDR3 is TGTGCCAGCAGCGTAGCGGCACAGGGAACGGGTGGAAACACCATATATTTT. It is translated as CASSVAAQGTGGNTIYF.

The J gene is TRBJ2-1, the V gene TRBV9, with D tentatively TRBD1 (5 bases). Germline CDR1 is SGDLS and CDR2 is YYNGEE. The ends were cut back, 1 base at V and 9 bases at J, with 20 bases in the middle. This CDR3 region has 16 residues. The CDR3 is CASSVRGIPTLVEQFF. In DNA form, the CDR3 reads TGTGCCAGCAGCGTAAGGGGCATACCCACCTTAGTTGAGCAGTTCTTC. The entire variable domain, with the rest obtained from reference TRBV9 and TRBJ2-1, is as follows: DSGVTQTPKHLITATGQRVTLRCSPRSGDLSVYWYQQSLDQGLQFLIQYYNGEERAKGNILERFSAQQFPDLHSELNLSSLELGDSALYFCASSVRGIPTLVEQFFGPGTRLTVL.

The chain recombines TRBV27 with TRBJ1-2; 9 bases map to TRBD1. CDR3 length: 17 amino acids. The J segment lost 6 bases and the V segment lost 8 bases, leaving 19 bases of the junction unmatched. Per germline, CDR1 MNHEY and CDR2 SMNVEV (reference sequence). For the CDR3, the DNA is TGTGCCAGCCACAGTCTCCTCGTTCGGGACAGGGAGGATGGCTACACCTTC. It is translated as CASHSLLVRDREDGYTF.

This clone occurred a few times. The rearrangement uses TRBV19 and TRBJ1-2; the D gene is possibly TRBD1 (6 bases). Germline lookup yields CDR1 LNHDA and CDR2 SQIVND (reference sequence). V was trimmed by 3 bases and J by 8 bases, leaving 13 bases between them. The CDR3 covers 13 residues. The CDR3 sequence: CASSINRVFGYTF. The CDR3 region has the DNA TGTGCCAGTAGTATTAACAGGGTGTTCGGCTACACCTTC.

The V gene is TRBV28, the J gene TRBJ1-5; no reliable D call. The length of the CDR3 is 16 residues. V shed 6 bases and J shed 4 bases, with 19 bases lying between them. The germline V gene has CDR1 MDHEN and CDR2 SYDVKM. The CDR3 sequence is CASSNPGWGANQPQHF. The CDR3 DNA reads TGTGCCAGCAGCAACCCGGGTTGGGGAGCAAATCAGCCCCAGCATTTT. Based on the CDR3 plus reference TRBV28 and TRBJ1-5, the full variable domain is DVKVTQSSRYLVKRTGEKVFLECVQDMDHENMFWYRQDPGLGLRLIYFSYDVKMKEKGDIPEGYSVSREKKERFSLILESASTNQTSMYLCASSNPGWGANQPQHFGDGTRLSIL.

The chain recombines TRBV4-1 with TRBJ2-7, with a possible D match to TRBD2 (6 bases). The CDR3 length is 14 residues. Deletions cut 4 bases from V and 2 bases from J, with 12 bases between. The germline V gene has CDR1 MGHRA and CDR2 YSYEKL. The chain's CDR3 is CASSPRDWTYEQYF. As DNA, the CDR3 is TGCGCCAGCAGCCCCCGGGACTGGACCTACGAGCAGTACTTC.

This rearrangement joins TRBV4-3 to TRBJ2-3; 10 bases agree with TRBD1. Losses at the gene ends were 3 bases for V and 3 bases for J; bases not matched to a gene: 9. This CDR3 has 17 residues. Germline-derived CDR1 and CDR2 are LGHNA and YSLEER. The CDR3 is CASSQRRGQGITDTQYF. The DNA of the CDR3 is TGCGCCAGCAGCCAGAGGAGGGGACAGGGGATAACAGATACGCAGTATTTT.

The chain combines TRBV7-2 with TRBJ1-6, with 9 nucleotides matching TRBD1. Germline CDR1 is SGHTA and CDR2 is FQGNSA. Losses at the gene ends were 5 bases for V and 2 bases for J; bases not matched to a gene: 7. CDR3 length: 17 amino acids. The CDR3 here is CASSHRQGGTYNSPLHF. The CDR3 DNA follows: TGTGCCAGCAGCCATCGACAGGGGGGAACCTATAATTCACCCCTCCACTTT.

This chain connects TRBV28 to TRBJ2-3; tentatively, D is TRBD1 (5 bases). The CDR3 is made up of 18 amino acids. V lost 3 bases to trimming and J lost 4 bases, with 23 bases between them. CDR1 and CDR2 from the germline V gene are MDHEN and SYDVKM. Here the CDR3 reads CASSFPSRVYQGPDTQYF. The DNA for the CDR3 is TGTGCCAGCAGTTTCCCCTCCAGGGTTTATCAGGGTCCAGATACGCAGTATTTT.

As for this clone: Additional DNA sequences in this sample encode the identical CDR3. V usage is TRBV27 and J usage is TRBJ2-2; no firm D call. This CDR3 contains 15 residues. CDR1 is MNHEY, CDR2 SMNVEV, per germline (reference sequence). The V end was cut by 5 bases, the J end by 2 bases, with 12 bases between. The CDR3 DNA reads TGTGCCAGCAGTCCTAAACCGATAAACACCGGGGAGCTGTTTTTT. Residues: CASSPKPINTGELFF.

The chain is built from TRBV28 and TRBJ2-3; TRBD2 matches at 14 bases. The CDR3 contains 19 residues. V dropped 5 bases and J dropped 2; count of bases not matched to a gene: 12. Looked up from germline, CDR1 is MDHEN and CDR2 is SYDVKM. The CDR3 DNA reads as TGTGCCAGCAGTCAACCTCTCGGGACTAGCGGGGGACCCACAGATACGCAGTATTTT. Amino acid sequence: CASSQPLGTSGGPTDTQYF.

The chain uses TRBV19 and TRBJ1-6; D unclear. V was pared by 5 bases and J by 9 bases, with 11 bases between. The V gene's germline CDR1 is LNHDA and CDR2 SQIVND (reference sequence). This CDR3 is 13 amino acids long. This CDR3 reads CASSPFLRSPLHF. The CDR3 nucleotides are TGTGCCAGTAGTCCGTTCTTGCGTTCACCCCTCCACTTT.

This clone occurred once. V is TRBV4-1 and J is TRBJ2-3, with TRBD2 identical over 11 bases. This CDR3 is 18 amino acids long. Per germline, CDR1 MGHRA and CDR2 YSYEKL. J gave up 2 bases and V 1 base, and 8 bases lay outside the gene matches. The CDR3 nucleotides read TGCGCCAGCAGCCAAGGTTTTAGCGGGGGGGCAGACACAGATACGCAGTATTTT. Translation: CASSQGFSGGADTDTQYF.

The V call is TRBV6-4, the J call TRBJ2-2, with 7 bases lining up with TRBD2. Germline V lookup: CDR1 MRHNA, CDR2 SNTAGT. The V and J ends lost 3 bases and 1 base, in that order; junction bases with no gene match: 5. The CDR3 is made up of 16 amino acids. The CDR3 loop is CASSDIERGNTGELFF. CDR3 coding DNA: TGTGCCAGCAGTGATATAGAGCGGGGGAACACCGGGGAGCTGTTTTTT.